The 6 T cell receptor beta chains presented below share a single source sample, sequenced in a study of blood T cells in healthy people across ages. Next came a second PCR, run for about 6 to 12 cycles, which used a sample-barcoded 5' primer along with a J-beta primer mix. From the 5' RACE reads, TCRdb called clonotypes with MiXCR, one entry per CDR3 protein. The table includes about 2 million distinct CDR3 sequences, about 49% detected once. The sample comprised blood. These receptors were taken from a woman aged 40-49 years in good health.

The chain couples TRBV4-3 to TRBJ2-1; no definite D call. The CDR3 is 17 amino acids. Germline V lookup: CDR1 LGHNA, CDR2 YSLEER. Deletions cut 0 bases from V and 3 bases from J, with 15 bases between. The CDR3 nucleotides read TGCGCCAGCAGCCAAGATCTCTCAGCGAGGCGCTACAATGAGCAGTTCTTC. It yields the protein CASSQDLSARRYNEQFF.

This clonotype has only a few counts. CDR3 loop: CATSDSGTGANVLTF. Here the CDR3 DNA reads TGTGCCACCAGTGACTCCGGGACTGGGGCCAACGTCCTGACTTTC. The chain employs TRBV24-1 and TRBJ2-6, with D possibly being TRBD2 (5 bases). V was cut by 4 bases and J by 2 bases, with 8 bases left in between. The CDR3 is made up of 15 amino acids. Germline CDR1 reads KGHDR; CDR2 reads SFDVKD.

The chain recombines TRBV6-5 with TRBJ2-5, with D possibly TRBD1 on 5 matching bases. There are 15 residues in the CDR3. Germline V lookup: CDR1 MNHEY, CDR2 SVGAGI. The germline V and J ends were trimmed by 0 bases and 1 base, with 9 bases remaining between them. Here the CDR3 DNA reads TGTGCCAGCAGTTACTCGCAGGGTCTCCAAGAGACCCAGTACTTC. Encoded protein: CASSYSQGLQETQYF.

This clonotype has a handful of counts. The chain links TRBV7-2 to TRBJ2-1, with D hard to call. The germline CDR1 and CDR2 sequences are SGHTA and FQGNSA. Trimming removed 2 bases at V and 6 bases at J, with 14 bases between. This CDR3 has 15 amino acids. CDR3 nucleotide sequence: TGTGCCAGCAGCTTACAAGGGATCGGTAGCAATGAGCAGTTCTTC. Its protein product is CASSLQGIGSNEQFF.

This clonotype was picked up a small number of times. Germline and junction disagree at one end, which may indicate a read error. The chain joins TRBV27 to TRBJ2-3; 10 bases map to TRBD2. The CDR3 covers 18 residues. The germline CDR1 and CDR2 sequences are MNHEY and SMNVEV (reference sequence). Here the CDR3 DNA reads TGTGCCACCAGTGGGCTTAATAGCGGGGGGACTAGCACAGATACGCAGTATTTT. This codes for CATSGLNSGGTSTDTQYF.

About this clonotype itself: Relative to the germline gene, one junction end is altered; a read error may explain this. The rearrangement links TRBV6-6 to TRBJ1-5; 7 bases map to TRBD1. Germline CDR1 reads MNHNY; CDR2 reads SVGAGI (reference sequence). The CDR3 has 15 amino acids. In DNA, the CDR3 is TGTGCCAGCAGTTACCAGACAGGGAAAAATCAGCTCCAGCATTTT. Protein: CASSYQTGKNQLQHF.